The source of this T cell receptor gamma chain is a study of Vδ1+ human thymocytes. Findings of the study overall: Many TRG clonotypes were shared between donors; TRD repertoires were essentially private. Thymic TRG and TRD repertoires appeared highly polyclonal. Despite high sort purity, about 19% of thymic T cell receptor delta sequences were Vdelta2.

Concerning this clone: Its antigen remains unidentified.

CDR3 length: 12 amino acids. Germline loops: CDR1 EGSTGY, CDR2 YDSYTSSV. With 0 bases clipped from V and 7 bases from J, the junction kept 3 bases outside the gene matches. RNA was extracted from the cells and then reverse transcribed. CDR3 amplicons came from multiplex PCR with pooled V-gene forward and constant-region reverse primers. TCRdb re-processed the multiplex PCR reads using CATT. The data contain thousands of gamma-chain clones, 42% of them singletons. V and J are TRGV4 and TRGJ1 or TRGJ2. Sequences were obtained from Vdelta1+ gamma-delta thymocytes from the thymus. Regarding subset: FACS-sorted CD3+ TCRalphabeta- TCRVdelta1+ TCRVdelta2- thymocytes. This clonotype originated in a boy in the first two years of life who had congenital heart surgery. The CDR3 nucleotides read TGTGCCACCTGGGATGGGCCATATAAGAAACTCTTT. It encodes CATWDGPYKKLF.